This TCR beta chain was observed in a study of Graves' ophthalmopathy and Graves' hyperthyroidism. Transcripts of RNA were the source for amplifying TCR beta CDR3 regions. The first round was an RT-PCR with HTBI primers, and the second round was a multiplex PCR. In TCRdb, the multiplex PCR reads were re-called with MiXCR into one record per CDR3 protein. The sample consists of over 650,000 distinct CDR3 sequences, about 41% of them appearing once. CDR3 size: 16 residues. The germline V and J ends were trimmed by 4 bases and 2 bases, with 15 bases remaining between them. A word on this clonotype: Antigen specificity is unknown.

Findings of the study overall: A model built from 13 signatures distinguished ophthalmopathy from stable hyperthyroidism with roughly 90% sensitivity and approximately 81% specificity.

The chain carries TRBV12-3 or TRBV12-4 and TRBJ1-3; possible D gene TRBD1, 6 bases. Sequenced: peripheral blood. The TCR was taken from an adult man with Graves' ophthalmopathy. CDR3 bases: TGTGCCAGCAGTTATATGGGGGCGAGGCCTGGAAACACCATATATTTT. Encoded protein: CASSYMGARPGNTIYF.